The 12 T cell receptor beta chains below come from one sample, sequenced in a study of blood T cell repertoires in COVID-19. Data came from immunoSEQ multiplex PCR; TCRdb stores just in-frame clones and leaves some out. The repertoire holds 250,000 to 300,000 clones, with about nine tenths as singletons. The specimen was peripheral blood. The receptors stem from a woman in her forties or fifties who had recovered from COVID-19.

This clone was seen a handful of times. This sequence joins TRBV11-2 and TRBJ1-2; 8 nucleotides agree with TRBD1. CDR1 is SGHAT, CDR2 FQNNGV, per germline. The J segment lost 6 bases and the V segment lost 5 bases, leaving 2 bases of the junction unmatched. The CDR3 extends over 12 amino acids. The CDR3 reads CASSRTGHGYTF. The CDR3 DNA is TGTGCCAGCAGCCGGACAGGGCATGGCTACACCTTC.

The chain links TRBV18 to TRBJ2-7; D possibly corresponds to TRBD2 (5 bases). This CDR3 has 13 residues. Germline assignment: CDR1 KGHSH and CDR2 LQKENI. V was shortened by 3 bases and J by 6 bases, with 12 bases between the two germline ends. CDR3 nucleotide sequence: TGTGCCAGCTCACCTAATCGGGGTTCCGAGCAGTACTTC. Protein: CASSPNRGSEQYF.

The CDR3 DNA reads TGCAGCGCTAGGACTAGCGGGAGTTTAGGCAATGAGCAGTTCTTC. It yields the protein CSARTSGSLGNEQFF. This chain joins TRBV29-1 and TRBJ2-1; 13 bases align to TRBD2. This CDR3 comprises 15 residues. Germline loops: CDR1 SQVTM, CDR2 ANQGSEA. Unmatched junction bases numbered 9, after V lost 7 bases and J lost 6 bases.

The chain is built from TRBV28 and TRBJ2-3; D perhaps matches TRBD1 (6 bases). The germline gives CDR1 MDHEN, CDR2 SYDVKM. The germline V and J ends were trimmed by 6 bases and 1 base, with 14 bases remaining between them. This CDR3 comprises 15 residues. Here the CDR3 reads CASREQGVGTDTQYF. Written as DNA, the CDR3 is TGTGCCAGCAGGGAACAGGGAGTCGGCACAGATACGCAGTATTTT.

V and J are TRBV18 and TRBJ1-1; D may be TRBD1 (6 bases). The CDR3 has 14 residues. CDR1 and CDR2 (germline): KGHSH, LQKENI. Trimming left V 3 bases short and J 1 base short, with 9 bases between. CDR3 bases: TGTGCCAGCTCACCCCGGACAGCGAACACTGAAGCTTTCTTT. This encodes CASSPRTANTEAFF. The full variable domain, in which reference TRBV18 and TRBJ1-1 provide the parts outside the CDR3, is NAGVMQNPRHLVRRRGQEARLRCSPMKGHSHVYWYRQLPEEGLKFMVYLQKENIIDESGMPKERFSAEFPKEGPSILRIQQVVRGDSAAYFCASSPRTANTEAFFGQGTRLTVV.

In nucleotides, the CDR3 is TGTGCCAGCAGCTTAGGGGCAGGGCTGAACACTGAAGCTTTCTTT. Translation gives CASSLGAGLNTEAFF. This rearrangement joins TRBV7-9 to TRBJ1-1, with TRBD1 as a possible D gene (5 bases). The length of the CDR3 is 15 residues. Looked up from germline, CDR1 is SEHNR and CDR2 is FQNEAQ (reference sequence). V was cut by 1 base and J by 0 bases, with 9 bases left in between.

This chain links TRBV9 with TRBJ2-5, with a tentative D call TRBD2 (5 bases). This CDR3 spans 13 amino acids. From germline, CDR1 is SGDLS and CDR2 YYNGEE. V was cut by 3 bases and J by 7 bases, with 13 bases left in between. DNA for the CDR3: TGTGCCAGCAGCGGCGGGCCTTTAGGGACCCAGTACTTC. It codes for CASSGGPLGTQYF.

This clone occurred once. The chain links TRBV6-5 to TRBJ1-1, with D unresolved. The CDR3 has 13 residues. Germline CDR1 and CDR2: MNHEY and SVGAGI. With 2 bases removed from V and 7 bases from J, the gap between germline ends came to 11 bases. The CDR3 here is CASSYQTLGEAFF. CDR3 nucleotide sequence: TGTGCCAGCAGTTACCAGACTCTGGGTGAAGCTTTCTTT.

The J gene is TRBJ1-1, the V gene TRBV7-9, with D uncertain. Germline V gene data show CDR1 as SEHNR and CDR2 as FQNEAQ (reference sequence). V was pared by 1 base and J by 1 base, with 19 bases between. The CDR3 runs 18 residues. The CDR3 DNA reads as TGTGCCAGCAGCTTAGTGCGGGTTGTGGATTATGGGAACACTGAAGCTTTCTTT. This sequence encodes CASSLVRVVDYGNTEAFF.

This chain links TRBV6-2 or TRBV6-3 with TRBJ2-7, with TRBD2 matching 8 bases. Germline CDR1 is MNHEY and CDR2 is SVGEGT. With V trimmed by 2 bases and J by 4 bases, 10 bases remained unmatched. This CDR3 has 16 amino acids. The CDR3 bases are TGTGCCAGCAGTTACACAGAGCGGGGGCTTAAGTACGAGCAGTACTTC. Encoded protein: CASSYTERGLKYEQYF.

The V call is TRBV28, the J call TRBJ2-7; 9 bases align to TRBD2. Germline V CDR1 and CDR2: MDHEN, SYDVKM. The length of the CDR3 is 16 residues. Trimming cost V 8 bases and J 6 bases; bases outside gene matches: 17. The CDR3 DNA sequence: TGTGCCAGCGCTTCCGCGGGGGGGTTAGGGATGGCCGAGCAGTACTTC. Its translation is CASASAGGLGMAEQYF.

The V call is TRBV5-4, the J call TRBJ1-1; TRBD1 aligns across 10 bases. Germline V lookup: CDR1 SGHNT, CDR2 YYREEE (reference sequence). The CDR3 totals 14 residues. V was pared by 4 bases and J by 4 bases, with 4 bases of the junction left unmatched. CDR3 amino acids: CASSRTGGITEAFF. DNA of the CDR3: TGTGCCAGCAGCCGGACAGGGGGGATCACTGAAGCTTTCTTT.